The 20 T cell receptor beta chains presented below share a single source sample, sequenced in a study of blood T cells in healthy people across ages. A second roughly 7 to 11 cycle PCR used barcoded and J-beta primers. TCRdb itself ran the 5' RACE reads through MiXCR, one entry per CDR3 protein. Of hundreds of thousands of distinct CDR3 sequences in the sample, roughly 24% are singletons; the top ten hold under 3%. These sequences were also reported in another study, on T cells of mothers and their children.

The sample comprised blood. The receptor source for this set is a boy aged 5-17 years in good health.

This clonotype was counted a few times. The CDR3 loop is CASSYRTGSTGELFF. The CDR3 nucleotides read TGTGCCAGCAGTTACAGGACAGGGAGCACCGGGGAGCTGTTTTTT. The V gene is TRBV6-6, the J gene TRBJ2-2, with 8 bases that match TRBD1. CDR3 length: 15 amino acids. V lost 2 bases to trimming and J lost 4 bases; unmatched junction nucleotides: 3. In germline, CDR1 is MNHNY, CDR2 SVGAGI (reference sequence).

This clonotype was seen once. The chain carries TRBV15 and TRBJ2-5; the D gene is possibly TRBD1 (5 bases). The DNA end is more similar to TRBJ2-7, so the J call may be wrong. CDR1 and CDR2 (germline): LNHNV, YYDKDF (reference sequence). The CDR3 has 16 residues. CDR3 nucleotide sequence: TGTGCCACCAGCAGAGGGAACTGGGGCAAAGCTCACGAGCAGTACTTC. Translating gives CATSRGNWGKAHEQYF.

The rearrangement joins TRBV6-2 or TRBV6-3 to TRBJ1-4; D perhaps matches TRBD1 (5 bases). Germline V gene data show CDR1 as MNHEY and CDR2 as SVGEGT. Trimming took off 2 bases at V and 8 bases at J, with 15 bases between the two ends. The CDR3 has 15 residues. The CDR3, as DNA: TGTGCCAGCAGTTACCATCAGGGAAGTCGGGAAAAACTGTTTTTT. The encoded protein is CASSYHQGSREKLFF.

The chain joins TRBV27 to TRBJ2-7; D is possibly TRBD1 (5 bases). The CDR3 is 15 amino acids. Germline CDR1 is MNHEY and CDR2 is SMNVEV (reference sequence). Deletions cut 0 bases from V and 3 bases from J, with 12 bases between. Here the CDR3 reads CASSLSRQGFYEQYF. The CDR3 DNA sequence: TGTGCCAGCAGTTTATCGAGGCAGGGATTCTACGAGCAGTACTTC.

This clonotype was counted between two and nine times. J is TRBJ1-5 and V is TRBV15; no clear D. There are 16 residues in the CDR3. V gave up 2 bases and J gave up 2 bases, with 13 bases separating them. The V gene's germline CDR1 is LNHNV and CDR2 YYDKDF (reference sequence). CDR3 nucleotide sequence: TGTGCCACCAGCAGACGGGCCCCGGCGGGCAATCAGCCCCAGCATTTT. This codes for CATSRRAPAGNQPQHF.

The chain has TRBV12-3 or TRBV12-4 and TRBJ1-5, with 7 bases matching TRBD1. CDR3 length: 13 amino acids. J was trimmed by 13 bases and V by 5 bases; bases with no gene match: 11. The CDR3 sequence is CASSPRETGRQHF. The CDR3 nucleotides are TGTGCCAGCAGTCCAAGAGAGACAGGGCGTCAGCATTTT.

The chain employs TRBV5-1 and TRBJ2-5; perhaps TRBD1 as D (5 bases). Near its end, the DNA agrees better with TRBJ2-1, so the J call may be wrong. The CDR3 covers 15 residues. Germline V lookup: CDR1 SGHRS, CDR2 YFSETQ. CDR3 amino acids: CASSLDRMNHNEQFF. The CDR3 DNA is TGCGCCAGCAGCTTGGACAGGATGAACCACAATGAGCAGTTCTTC.

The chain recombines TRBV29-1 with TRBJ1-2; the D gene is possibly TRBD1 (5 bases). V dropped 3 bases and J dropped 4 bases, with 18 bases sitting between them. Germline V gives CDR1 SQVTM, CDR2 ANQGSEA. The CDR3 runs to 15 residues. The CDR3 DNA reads TGCAGCGTTGACTTGCGGTCAGAGGGGCTCTATGGCTACACCTTC. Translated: CSVDLRSEGLYGYTF.

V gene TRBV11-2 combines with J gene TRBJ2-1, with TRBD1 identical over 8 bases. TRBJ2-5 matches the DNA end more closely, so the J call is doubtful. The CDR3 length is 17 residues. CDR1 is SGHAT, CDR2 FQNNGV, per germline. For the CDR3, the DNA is TGTGCCAGCAGCTCCACGACAGCAGGGGGCAAGGGAGAGACCCAGTACTTC. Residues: CASSSTTAGGKGETQYF.

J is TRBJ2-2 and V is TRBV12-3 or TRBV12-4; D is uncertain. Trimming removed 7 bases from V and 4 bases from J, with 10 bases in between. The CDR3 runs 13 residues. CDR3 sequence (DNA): TGTGCCAGCACCCGTTCAAGCACCGGGGAGCTGTTTTTT. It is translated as CASTRSSTGELFF.

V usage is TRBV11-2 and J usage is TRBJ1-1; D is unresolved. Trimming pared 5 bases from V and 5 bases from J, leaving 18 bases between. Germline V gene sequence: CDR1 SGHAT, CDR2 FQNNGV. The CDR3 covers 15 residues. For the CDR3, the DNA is TGTGCCAGCAGCCCCTCCGGACCGATGGGGACTGAAGCTTTCTTT. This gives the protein CASSPSGPMGTEAFF. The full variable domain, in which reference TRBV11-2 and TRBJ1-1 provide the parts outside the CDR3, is EAGVAQSPRYKIIEKRQSVAFWCNPISGHATLYWYQQILGQGPKLLIQFQNNGVVDDSQLPKDRFSAERLKGVDSTLKIQPAKLEDSAVYLCASSPSGPMGTEAFFGQGTRLTVV.

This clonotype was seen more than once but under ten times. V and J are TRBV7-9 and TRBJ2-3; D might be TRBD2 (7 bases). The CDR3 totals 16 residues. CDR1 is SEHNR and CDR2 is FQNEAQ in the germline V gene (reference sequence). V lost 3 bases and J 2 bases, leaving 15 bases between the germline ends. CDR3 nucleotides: TGTGCCAGCAGCTTGGTGACGGGGGGCCTCACAGATACGCAGTATTTT. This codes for CASSLVTGGLTDTQYF.

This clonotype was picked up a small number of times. The CDR3 coding sequence is TGTGCCAGCAGCCATTGGGGCCAGTATGCTTTCTTT. Translated: CASSHWGQYAFF. The gene calls are TRBV3-1 and TRBJ1-1; a possible D gene is TRBD1 (5 bases). The V end was cut by 3 bases, the J end by 11 bases, with 13 bases between. The germline V gene encodes CDR1 LGHDT and CDR2 YNNKEL (reference sequence). CDR3 length: 12 amino acids. The full variable domain, completed using reference TRBV3-1 and TRBJ1-1, is DTAVSQTPKYLVTQMGNDKSIKCEQNLGHDTMYWYKQDSKKFLKIMFSYNNKELIINETVPNRFSPKSPDKAHLNLHINSLELGDSAVYFCASSHWGQYAFFGQGTRLTVV.

CDR3 nucleotide sequence: TGTGCCAGCAGCTTACGTCAGGAGAATGAGCAGTTCTTC. Its translation is CASSLRQENEQFF. The genes are TRBV7-2 and TRBJ2-1; D not resolved. In germline, CDR1 is SGHTA, CDR2 FQGNSA. The CDR3 is made up of 13 amino acids. The V end lost 2 bases, the J end lost 7 bases, and 9 bases lay between the germline ends.

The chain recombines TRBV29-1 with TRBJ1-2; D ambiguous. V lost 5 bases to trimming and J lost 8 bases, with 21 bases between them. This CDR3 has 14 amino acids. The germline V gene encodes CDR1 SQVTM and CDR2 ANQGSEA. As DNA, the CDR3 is TGCAGCGTTCCTGAACCACAGACCTTAGGGGGCTACACCTTC. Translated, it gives CSVPEPQTLGGYTF.

The CDR3 bases are TGCGCCAGCACCGGGACTAGCGGGGGCACAGATACGCAGTATTTT. Translating gives CASTGTSGGTDTQYF. V is TRBV5-1 and J is TRBJ2-3; 13 bases match TRBD2. This CDR3 comprises 15 residues. The germline CDR1 and CDR2 sequences are SGHRS and YFSETQ. V trimming: 6 bases; J trimming: 1 base; junction bases outside the gene matches: 2.

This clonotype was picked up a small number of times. The CDR3 DNA reads TGCGCCAGCAGCCAAGACTGGCCGACCCCGACCGGGGAGCTGTTTTTT. This gives the protein CASSQDWPTPTGELFF. This chain links TRBV4-1 with TRBJ2-2; no clear D. The CDR3 length is 16 residues. Trimming cost V 0 bases and J 5 bases, with 13 bases left between them. Germline V gene sequence: CDR1 MGHRA, CDR2 YSYEKL.

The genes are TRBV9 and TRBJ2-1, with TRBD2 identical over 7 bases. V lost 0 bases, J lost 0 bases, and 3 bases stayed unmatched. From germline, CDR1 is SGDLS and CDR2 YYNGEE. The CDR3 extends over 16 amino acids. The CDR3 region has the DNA TGTGCCAGCAGCGTAGATTTAGCGGGCTCCTACAATGAGCAGTTCTTC. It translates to CASSVDLAGSYNEQFF.

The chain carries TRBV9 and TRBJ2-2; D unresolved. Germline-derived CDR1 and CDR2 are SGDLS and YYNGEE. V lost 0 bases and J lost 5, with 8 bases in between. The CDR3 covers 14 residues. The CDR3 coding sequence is TGTGCCAGCAGCGTAGAGGTCTGGACCGGGGAGCTGTTTTTT. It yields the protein CASSVEVWTGELFF. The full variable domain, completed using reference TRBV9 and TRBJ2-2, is DSGVTQTPKHLITATGQRVTLRCSPRSGDLSVYWYQQSLDQGLQFLIQYYNGEERAKGNILERFSAQQFPDLHSELNLSSLELGDSALYFCASSVEVWTGELFFGEGSRLTVL.

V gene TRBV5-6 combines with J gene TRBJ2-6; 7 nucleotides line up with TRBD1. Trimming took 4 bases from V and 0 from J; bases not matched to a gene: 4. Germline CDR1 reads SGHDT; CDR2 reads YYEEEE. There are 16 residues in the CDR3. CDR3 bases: TGTGCCAGCAGCCAAACAGGGGTCTCTGGGGCCAACGTCCTGACTTTC. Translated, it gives CASSQTGVSGANVLTF.